Many counts were recorded for the clone carrying this TCR beta chain. The CDR3 spans 15 residues. Trimming cost V 1 base and J 0 bases, with 13 bases left between them. Germline-derived CDR1 and CDR2 are GTSNPN and SVGIG (reference sequence). This sample's time point: after trial treatment. Treatment reported: LDRT plus nivolumab, ipilimumab, low-dose cyclophosphamide and aspirin (RACIN trial). Low-dose radiotherapy and low-dose cyclophosphamide, together with aspirin, ipilimumab and nivolumab, were given to donors. Qualifying patients carried advanced solid tumors devoid of tumor-infiltrating lymphocytes. Primers used for first-strand cDNA, a TRAV- and TRBV-specific set, covered both alpha and beta chains. Amplification, which lasted roughly 20 PCR cycles, used a constant-region primer and V-primer adapter to amplify TCRs. MiXCR was run by TCRdb on the reads, yielding one entry per CDR3 protein. This table has some 100,000 distinct CDR3 sequences, less than 25% appearing once.

The sample originates from a study of low-dose radiotherapy and immunotherapy resistance in tumors. Study summary: Cohort 1 was treated with 0.5 Gy per fraction at 2-week intervals, amounting to 6.5 Gy overall. The study gave patients oral aspirin 300 mg daily for four cycles from cycle 1 day 1.

The chain is built from TRBV30 and TRBJ2-7; D is possibly TRBD1 or TRBD2 (5 bases each). The origin of this receptor is a male donor with prostate cancer. The sequencing used PBMCs, collected after low-dose radiotherapy plus immunotherapy. The CDR3 is CAWSGGTTSSYEQYF. CDR3 DNA: TGTGCCTGGAGTGGGGGGACGACGAGCTCCTACGAGCAGTACTTC.